This T cell receptor beta chain came from a study of cytomegalovirus exposure and HLA in healthy donors. The study ran its PCR with 60 Vbeta and 13 Jbeta primers. TCRdb keeps only in-frame clones here, not all; method: immunoSEQ multiplex PCR. The sample holds roughly 200,000 clones, roughly 86% seen once. The sequence derives from a man aged 35 to 55 in good health and CMV-seropositive. The sequenced material came from PBMCs.

The CDR3 DNA is TGTGCCAGCAGCTTAGGGCGCCTCGGGGAAAAACTGTTTTTT. Translated, it gives CASSLGRLGEKLFF. The chain is built from TRBV7-8 and TRBJ1-4; D is uncertain. The CDR3 contains 14 residues. Germline values: CDR1 SGHVS, CDR2 FQNEAQ. Deletions cut 1 base from V and 8 bases from J, with 11 bases between.